The source of this TCR beta chain is a study of beta chain features in type 1 diabetes. Study-wide results and limits: All four CD4+ subsets from Type 1 diabetes patients carried moderately but significantly shorter TCRB CDR3s.

Expressed TCRB transcripts were sequenced, since all the RNA that had been isolated was reverse transcribed. Clones were read by immunoSEQ multiplex PCR, and TCRdb kept only the in-frame ones, dropping some. Here the sample spans approximately 150,000 clones, around 10% being singletons. This clone occurred a few times. Its specificity is unknown. The length of the CDR3 is 13 residues. Germline V CDR1 and CDR2: KGHSH, LQKENI. Trimming pared 2 bases from V and 4 bases from J, leaving 8 bases between. The TCR was taken from a man aged 30 to 39 with type 1 diabetes. The chain employs TRBV18 and TRBJ1-2; the D gene is possibly TRBD1 (5 bases). Material for sequencing was central memory CD4+ T cells from blood. The CDR3 DNA sequence: TGTGCCAGCTCACCAGGGGCAGGCTATGGCTACACCTTC. Residues: CASSPGAGYGYTF.